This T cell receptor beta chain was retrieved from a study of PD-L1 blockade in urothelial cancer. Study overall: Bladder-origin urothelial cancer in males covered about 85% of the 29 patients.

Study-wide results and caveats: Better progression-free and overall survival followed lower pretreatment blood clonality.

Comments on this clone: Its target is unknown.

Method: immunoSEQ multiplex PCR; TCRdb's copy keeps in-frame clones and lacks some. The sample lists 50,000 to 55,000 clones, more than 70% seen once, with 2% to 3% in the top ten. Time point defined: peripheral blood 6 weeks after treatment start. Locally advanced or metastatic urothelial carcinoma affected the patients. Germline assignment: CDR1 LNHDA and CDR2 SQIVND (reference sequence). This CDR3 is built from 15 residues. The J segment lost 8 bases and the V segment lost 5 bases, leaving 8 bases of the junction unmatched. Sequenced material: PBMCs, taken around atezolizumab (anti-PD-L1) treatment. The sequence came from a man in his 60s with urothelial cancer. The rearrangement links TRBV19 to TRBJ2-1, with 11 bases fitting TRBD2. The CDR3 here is CASSFTSGSRHEQFF. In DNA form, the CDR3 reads TGTGCCAGTAGTTTTACTAGCGGGAGCAGGCATGAGCAGTTCTTC.